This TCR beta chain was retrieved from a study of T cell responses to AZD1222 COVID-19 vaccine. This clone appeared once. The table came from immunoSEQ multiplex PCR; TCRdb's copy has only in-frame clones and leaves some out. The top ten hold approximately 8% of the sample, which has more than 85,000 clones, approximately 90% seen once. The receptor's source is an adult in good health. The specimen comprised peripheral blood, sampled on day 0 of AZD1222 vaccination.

In DNA, the CDR3 is TGTGCCAGTAGTATAGAGGGGACAGGACGTTGGTTTGGCTACACCTTC. Its protein product is CASSIEGTGRWFGYTF. The chain joins TRBV19 to TRBJ1-2; 8 bases line up with TRBD1. Losses at the gene ends were 0 bases for V and 7 bases for J; bases not matched to a gene: 10. CDR1 is LNHDA, CDR2 SQIVND, per germline (reference sequence). The CDR3 runs to 16 residues. The whole variable domain, remainder taken from reference TRBV19 and TRBJ1-2, is DGGITQSPKYLFRKEGQNVTLSCEQNLNHDAMYWYRQDPGQGLRLIYYSQIVNDFQKGDIAEGYSVSREKKESFPLTVTSAQKNPTAFYLCASSIEGTGRWFGYTFGSGTRLTVV.